Described below is a single T cell receptor (beta chain) sequence and its context. The data were taken from a study of blood T cell repertoires in COVID-19. Turning to the study itself: The study drew acute and convalescent COVID-19 samples from the United States, Italy and Spain. PBMCs, B-cell-depleted T cells, or T cells provided the cDNA or gDNA that made up the material.

The CDR3 loop spans 16 amino acids. Germline V gene lookup returns CDR1 SGHTA and CDR2 FQGNSA. The V and J ends lost 3 bases and 0 bases, in that order; junction bases with no gene match: 5. How the authors handled the data: By means of reference gene primer amplification, nucleated cell counts were estimated. Clones were sequenced by immunoSEQ multiplex PCR, and TCRdb holds only the in-frame ones, with some missing. V and J calls and clone size follow that table, whereas D and trimming were derived from the DNA. The profile shows approximately 100,000 clones, around 82% of them singletons. This receptor was obtained from a human donor in a cohort sampled during active COVID-19. This sequence joins TRBV7-2 and TRBJ2-1; 7 bases are shared with TRBD2. The sample taken for sequencing was peripheral blood. The CDR3 protein is CASSFSRTSSYNEQFF. CDR3 coding DNA: TGTGCCAGCAGCTTCAGTAGGACTAGCTCCTACAATGAGCAGTTCTTC.